These T cell receptor beta chains were read from a single sample in a study of T-cell reconstitution after alpha-beta-depleted transplantation in children. TCRdb fed the PCR reads into MiXCR, producing one record per CDR3 protein. The sample comprises 900,000 or so distinct CDR3 sequences, 15% to 20% of which are singletons, and approximately 5% rests with the top ten. Material: PBMCs, mostly from graft donor cells, obtained 360 days after TCRalphabeta/CD19-depleted stem cell transplant. All receptors come from a male patient younger than 18 who had a stem cell transplant for acute lymphoblastic leukemia, so the T cells may come from the graft donor. Each CDR3 is given with its conserved first and last residue. A D gene is named only where the DNA matches it firmly. Clone size is given for some rows only: seen once, a few or many times, or a class if the clone is expanded.

d_call j_call v_call clone_size cdr3_aa cdr3_nt
- TRBJ2-1 TRBV20-1 - CSARDVDSPYNEQFF TGCAGTGCTAGAGACGTGGATAGCCCCTACAATGAGCAGTTCTTC
TRBD2 TRBJ2-2 TRBV4-1 - CASSQSGANTGELFF TGCGCCAGCAGCCAAAGCGGGGCGAACACCGGGGAGCTGTTTTTT
TRBD2 TRBJ2-1 TRBV13 few CASSLWLAGFNEQFF TGTGCCAGCAGCTTATGGCTAGCGGGTTTCAATGAGCAGTTCTTC
- TRBJ2-7 TRBV5-1 - CASSDGAPLYEQYF TGCGCCAGCAGCGATGGAGCTCCTCTCTACGAGCAGTACTTC
TRBD1 TRBJ1-5 TRBV4-1 few CASSQIGQGGQPQHF TGCGCCAGCAGCCAAATCGGACAGGGGGGACAGCCCCAGCATTTT
TRBD2 TRBJ2-7 TRBV12-3/TRBV12-4 many CASSFGTSEQYF TGTGCCAGCAGCTTCGGGACTAGTGAGCAGTACTTC
- TRBJ1-1 TRBV4-1 - CASSHLGGGLNTEAFF TGCGCCAGCAGCCACCTCGGGGGGGGCCTCAACACTGAAGCTTTCTTT
- TRBJ2-1 TRBV15 many CATSRWDKSSYNEQFF TGTGCCACCAGCAGGTGGGACAAGAGCTCCTACAATGAGCAGTTCTTC
- TRBJ1-1 TRBV20-1 - CSARDAGNGVMNTEAFF TGCAGTGCTAGAGATGCCGGAAATGGGGTCATGAACACTGAAGCTTTCTTT
- TRBJ2-7 TRBV4-2 - CASSPRVLGGRSVYEQYF TGTGCCAGCAGCCCCAGGGTCCTCGGTGGTAGATCCGTCTACGAGCAGTACTTC
- TRBJ2-1 TRBV20-1 few CSALAGLEQFF TGCAGTGCTCTTGCGGGCCTAGAGCAGTTCTTC
- TRBJ2-7 TRBV29-1 - CSVEDPGREQYF TGCAGCGTTGAAGATCCGGGCAGGGAGCAGTACTTC
- TRBJ2-2 TRBV24-1 - CATSEGVGELFF TGTGCCACCAGTGAGGGGGTCGGGGAGCTGTTTTTT
TRBD1 TRBJ1-2 TRBV12-3/TRBV12-4 few CASSFGTGGAYGYTF TGTGCCAGCAGTTTCGGGACAGGGGGGGCCTATGGCTACACCTTC
TRBD1 TRBJ2-5 TRBV5-1 - CASSYRDRETQYF TGCGCCAGCAGCTACCGGGACAGGGAGACCCAGTACTTC
- TRBJ1-1 TRBV5-1 few CASSFWGRGEAFF TGCGCCAGCAGCTTTTGGGGGCGGGGTGAAGCTTTCTTT
TRBD2 TRBJ2-2 TRBV4-2 few CASRAREGPGGELFF TGTGCCAGCAGGGCGCGGGAGGGCCCCGGCGGGGAGCTGTTTTTT
TRBD1 TRBJ2-7 TRBV7-9 few CASGAGTGMYEQYF TGTGCCAGCGGGGCCGGGACAGGGATGTACGAGCAGTACTTC
- TRBJ2-7 TRBV5-6 few CASVGHPYEQYF TGTGCCAGCGTGGGGCACCCCTACGAGCAGTACTTC
- TRBJ1-4 TRBV7-2 many CASSYPGEKLFF TGTGCCAGCAGCTACCCCGGAGAAAAACTGTTTTTT
- TRBJ2-5 TRBV30 - CAWSVHGGGRQETQYF TGTGCCTGGAGTGTACATGGGGGGGGGCGCCAAGAGACCCAGTACTTC
- TRBJ2-7 TRBV5-8 - CASSLRRTLSSYEQYF TGTGCCAGCAGCTTGAGACGTACCCTCAGCTCCTACGAGCAGTACTTC
TRBD1 TRBJ2-7 TRBV12-3/TRBV12-4 many CASTPDRVPYEQYF TGTGCCAGCACCCCGGACAGGGTACCCTACGAGCAGTACTTC
- TRBJ2-1 TRBV9 - CASGGSVVGEQFF TGTGCCAGCGGGGGCTCAGTAGTAGGTGAGCAGTTCTTC
TRBD2 TRBJ2-1 TRBV6-2/TRBV6-3 - CASSYAGVILHEQFF TGTGCCAGCAGTTATGCGGGAGTAATTTTGCATGAGCAGTTCTTC
- TRBJ2-1 TRBV11-1 many CASSLARSGRNSYNEQFF TGTGCCAGCAGCTTAGCCAGGTCAGGACGGAACTCCTACAATGAGCAGTTCTTC
TRBD1 TRBJ1-4 TRBV5-1 - CASSLATLDRANEKLFF TGCGCCAGCAGCTTGGCGACCTTGGACAGGGCTAATGAAAAACTGTTTTTT
- TRBJ2-1 TRBV18 few CASSPLASEQFF TGTGCCAGCTCACCGCTAGCAAGTGAGCAGTTCTTC
TRBD2 TRBJ2-3 TRBV5-1 few CASSSALAGGPSTDTQYF TGCGCCAGCAGCTCCGCACTAGCGGGAGGCCCTAGCACAGATACGCAGTATTTT
TRBD1 TRBJ1-1 TRBV12-3/TRBV12-4 few CASSYIPGTGTEAFF TGTGCCAGCAGTTACATCCCCGGGACAGGCACTGAAGCTTTCTTT
- TRBJ2-3 TRBV20-1 few CSAISPRDTQYF TGCAGTGCTATCTCACCAAGGGATACGCAGTATTTT
TRBD2 TRBJ2-3 TRBV11-2 few CASSSLAGGTTDTQYF TGTGCCAGCAGCTCACTAGCGGGAGGTACCACAGATACGCAGTATTTT
- TRBJ1-4 TRBV29-1 - CSVSLKGTPSATNEKLFF TGCAGCGTTTCACTAAAAGGGACACCTTCTGCAACTAATGAAAAACTGTTTTTT
- TRBJ1-5 TRBV15 few CATSRDLGPQPQHF TGTGCCACCAGCAGAGATCTGGGCCCTCAGCCCCAGCATTTT
TRBD1 TRBJ2-5 TRBV9 few CASSGTGAETQYF TGTGCCAGTTCCGGGACAGGGGCGGAGACCCAGTACTTC
TRBD2 TRBJ2-7 TRBV9 few CASSVGDSGSQYEQYF TGTGCCAGCAGCGTAGGGGATAGCGGGAGTCAGTACGAGCAGTACTTC
- TRBJ2-3 TRBV4-1 - CASSQDHRDTQYF TGCGCCAGCAGCCAAGATCACCGGGATACGCAGTATTTT
TRBD2 TRBJ2-3 TRBV3-1 - CASSPGLARAGDTQYF TGTGCCAGCAGCCCGGGACTAGCGAGAGCGGGAGATACGCAGTATTTT
- TRBJ2-7 TRBV11-2 - CASSLSRGDSKRKGDEQYF TGTGCCAGCAGCTTAAGCCGGGGGGACAGTAAAAGAAAAGGTGACGAGCAGTACTTC
- TRBJ1-2 TRBV29-1 few CSASARGNYGYTF TGCAGCGCATCGGCCCGGGGGAACTATGGCTACACCTTC
TRBD2 TRBJ2-2 TRBV10-1 - CASRLLADPNTGELFF TGCGCCAGCAGGCTCCTAGCGGACCCGAACACCGGGGAGCTGTTTTTT
- TRBJ2-1 TRBV9 few CASSDNRRGSNNEQFF TGTGCCAGCAGCGACAACCGTAGGGGGAGCAACAATGAGCAGTTCTTC
- TRBJ2-1 TRBV5-1 - CASSLEVTGNNEQFF TGCGCCAGCAGCTTGGAGGTCACAGGGAACAATGAGCAGTTCTTC
TRBD1 TRBJ1-1 TRBV27 few CASSLSWDRGGTEAFF TGTGCCAGCAGTTTAAGCTGGGACAGGGGTGGCACTGAAGCTTTCTTT
- TRBJ2-5 TRBV7-8 - CASSCCRAPWETQYF TGTGCCAGCAGCTGTTGCAGGGCTCCATGGGAGACCCAGTACTTC
- TRBJ2-5 TRBV5-1 many CASSDPKGWETQYF TGCGCCAGCAGCGACCCGAAGGGATGGGAGACCCAGTACTTC
- TRBJ2-5 TRBV12-3/TRBV12-4 few CASSTLTLGVQETQYF TGTGCCAGCAGCACCCTCACCCTCGGGGTCCAAGAGACCCAGTACTTC
- TRBJ2-1 TRBV27 - CASSLPRGWTNPGGEQFF TGTGCCAGCAGTTTACCACGCGGCTGGACTAACCCCGGCGGTGAGCAGTTCTTC
- TRBJ2-7 TRBV28 many CASSFGLNYEQYF TGTGCCAGCAGTTTCGGACTGAACTACGAGCAGTACTTC
- TRBJ2-1 TRBV6-1 - CASREQGGSYNEQFF TGTGCCAGCAGGGAACAGGGTGGGTCCTACAATGAGCAGTTCTTC
- TRBJ2-7 TRBV6-2/TRBV6-3 - CASKRGGTSYEQYF TGTGCCAGCAAAAGGGGCGGAACCTCCTACGAGCAGTACTTC
TRBD2 TRBJ2-3 TRBV12-3/TRBV12-4 - CASRGTSGIAEYF TGTGCCAGCAGGGGGACTAGCGGGATTGCTGAGTATTTT
- TRBJ2-2 TRBV5-8 - CASSGMGPGELIF TGTGCCAGCAGCGGAATGGGGCCCGGGGAGCTGATTTTT
- TRBJ2-2 TRBV4-1 many CASSQARSGTTNTGELFF TGCGCCAGCAGCCAAGCTCGATCCGGGACAACGAACACCGGGGAGCTGTTTTTT
- TRBJ2-3 TRBV5-1 many CASSLAVRTDTQYF TGCGCCAGCAGCTTGGCCGTCCGGACAGATACGCAGTATTTT
- TRBJ1-3 TRBV18 - CASSPGQIRSSGNTIYF TGTGCCAGCTCACCCGGACAGATTAGAAGCTCTGGAAACACCATATATTTT
- TRBJ1-1 TRBV7-9 - CASSLTPRELGNTEAFF TGTGCCAGCAGCTTAACCCCCCGCGAACTCGGGAACACTGAAGCTTTCTTT
TRBD2 TRBJ2-2 TRBV5-1 many CASLSTSGVTGELFF TGCGCCAGCCTCTCGACTAGCGGGGTTACCGGGGAGCTGTTTTTT
- TRBJ2-5 TRBV7-9 few CASSPGTYRETQYF TGTGCCAGCAGCCCCGGGACTTATAGGGAGACCCAGTACTTC
TRBD1 TRBJ2-5 TRBV5-1 few CASSLAGFQGEETQYF TGCGCCAGCAGCTTGGCCGGCTTTCAGGGGGAAGAGACCCAGTACTTC